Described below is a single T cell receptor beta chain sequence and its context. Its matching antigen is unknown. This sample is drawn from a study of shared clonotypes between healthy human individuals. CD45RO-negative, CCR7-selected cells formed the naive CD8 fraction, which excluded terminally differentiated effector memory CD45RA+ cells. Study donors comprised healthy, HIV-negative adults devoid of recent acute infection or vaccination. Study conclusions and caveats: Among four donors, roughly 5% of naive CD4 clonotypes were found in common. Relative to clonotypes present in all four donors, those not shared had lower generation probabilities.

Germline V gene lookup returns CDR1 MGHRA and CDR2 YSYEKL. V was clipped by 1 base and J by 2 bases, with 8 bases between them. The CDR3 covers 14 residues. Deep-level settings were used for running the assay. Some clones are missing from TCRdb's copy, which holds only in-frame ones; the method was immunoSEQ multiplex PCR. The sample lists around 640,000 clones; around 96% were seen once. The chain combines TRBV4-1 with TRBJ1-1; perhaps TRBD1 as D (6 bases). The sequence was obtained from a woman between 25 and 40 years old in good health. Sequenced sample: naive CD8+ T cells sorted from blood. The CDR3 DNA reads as TGCGCCAGCAGCCAAGTTGGGACAAACACTGAAGCTTTCTTT. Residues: CASSQVGTNTEAFF.